One and the same sample provided the 14 T cell receptor beta chains below, sequenced in a study of read filtering for tumor transcriptome and immune sequencing. The library was built from around 380 ng RNA with molecular barcoded adaptors for alpha/delta and beta/gamma chains. TCRdb itself ran the reads through MiXCR, one entry per CDR3 protein. The sample contains approximately 140,000 distinct CDR3 sequences, roughly 13% of which appear only once. The sequencing sample was made of a population of CD138-negative cells sorted from bone marrow. The origin of the receptors is a donor at least 40 years old with multiple myeloma.

This clonotype was found many times. V and J are TRBV11-3 and TRBJ2-5; D is ambiguous. CDR3 size: 12 residues. CDR1 and CDR2 from the germline V gene are SGHNT and YENEEA. V lost 0 bases and J 4 bases, leaving 3 bases between the germline ends. CDR3 sequence (DNA): TGTGCCAGCAGCTTAGATCGAGAGACCCAGTACTTC. Translation gives CASSLDRETQYF.

The gene calls are TRBV25-1 and TRBJ2-1; D gene ambiguous. Looked up from germline, CDR1 is MGHDK and CDR2 is SYGVNS. Trimming pared 4 bases from V and 8 bases from J, leaving 3 bases between. The CDR3 is 10 residues long. The CDR3 DNA is TGTGCCAGCAGTGGATATGAGCAGTTCTTC. Translated, it gives CASSGYEQFF. The full variable domain, with the rest looked up from reference TRBV25-1 and TRBJ2-1, is EADIYQTPRYLVIGTGKKITLECSQTMGHDKMYWYQQDPGMELHLIHYSYGVNSTEKGDLSSESTVSRIRTEHFPLTLESARPSHTSQYLCASSGYEQFFGPGTRLTVL.

A few counts support this clonotype. A much larger clone is a single base away; this may be a read error. The chain links TRBV6-2 or TRBV6-3 to TRBJ1-1, with D unresolved. The length of the CDR3 is 15 residues. Germline V gene sequence: CDR1 MNHEY, CDR2 SVGEGT. Here the CDR3 DNA reads TGTGCCAGCAGTTACTCTGACATATTTGTCACTGAAGCTCTCTTT. Its translation is CASSYSDIFVTEALF.

This clonotype has a count of ten or more. The chain combines TRBV29-1 with TRBJ1-1; D not certain. Trimming left V 7 bases short and J 7 bases short, with 13 bases between. The CDR3 is 11 residues long. Germline V gene lookup returns CDR1 SQVTM and CDR2 ANQGSEA. CDR3 sequence: CSAGLDVEAFF. The CDR3 DNA follows: TGCAGCGCTGGCTTAGACGTTGAAGCTTTCTTT.

With respect to this clonotype: A much larger clone differs by one base, so this may be a read error. The DNA of the CDR3 is TGTACCAGCAGTTACCAGGGGTGGACTGAAGCTTTCTTT. Translation: CTSSYQGWTEAFF. The chain employs TRBV6-1 and TRBJ1-1, with D possibly matching TRBD1 (6 bases). Germline V gene data show CDR1 as MNHNS and CDR2 as SASEGT. This CDR3 has 13 residues.

This clonotype was recorded many times. The chain carries TRBV12-3 or TRBV12-4 and TRBJ2-1, with 13 bases lining up with TRBD2. Germline trimming cut 7 bases from V and 5 bases from J; bases unmatched to any gene: 5. The CDR3 covers 15 residues. This chain's CDR3 is CASTWGLAGNNEQFF. Written as DNA, the CDR3 is TGTGCCAGCACTTGGGGACTAGCGGGGAACAATGAGCAGTTCTTC.

This clonotype was seen many times. The chain is built from TRBV20-1 and TRBJ1-1, with D possibly TRBD1 on 5 matching bases. The V gene's germline CDR1 is DFQATT and CDR2 SNEGSKA (reference sequence). This CDR3 has 13 amino acids. The CDR3, as DNA: TGCACAACCGTCGGGGGGAAGAACACTGAAGCTTTCTTT. Translation gives CTTVGGKNTEAFF.

This clonotype was seen a single time. One base away lies a much larger clone, so this may be a sequencing read error. V and J are TRBV24-1 and TRBJ1-5; D remains ambiguous. This CDR3 is built from 15 residues. Germline V gene lookup returns CDR1 KGHDR and CDR2 SFDVKD. The CDR3 DNA reads TGTGCCATCAGTGGAGGATGGCCCGGCGATCAGCCCCAGCATTTT. Amino acid sequence: CAISGGWPGDQPQHF.

This clonotype turned up a few times. This may come from a read error, since a much larger clone is one base off. The chain recombines TRBV4-2 with TRBJ2-1, with a possible D match to TRBD1 (5 bases). The CDR3 consists of 13 residues. CDR1 and CDR2 from the germline V gene are LGHNA and YNFKEQ. The CDR3 loop reads CASNQDIGDEQFF. The CDR3 DNA reads TGTGCCAGCAACCAAGATATAGGGGATGAGCAGTTCTTC.

The V call is TRBV5-6, the J call TRBJ1-1; 7 bases are shared with TRBD1. The V gene end was trimmed by 2 bases and the J gene end by 4 bases; junction bases not matched to a gene: 14. CDR1 and CDR2 (germline): SGHDT, YYEEEE. CDR3 length equals 17 residues. CDR3 sequence reads: CASSFPRDRLRSTEAFF. As DNA, the CDR3 is TGTGCCAGCAGCTTTCCCCGGGACAGACTCAGAAGCACTGAAGCTTTCTTT.

This clonotype was recorded many times. V usage is TRBV14 and J usage is TRBJ2-7; 10 nucleotides agree with TRBD1. V was pared by 1 base and J by 5 bases, with 5 bases of the junction left unmatched. The CDR3 is 15 residues long. Germline V gene data show CDR1 as SGHDN and CDR2 as FVKESK. DNA for the CDR3: TGTGCCAGCAGCCAAGTTGGGACAGGGGTCCACGAGCAGTACTTC. It yields the protein CASSQVGTGVHEQYF.

The table lists this clonotype with many counts. The chain couples TRBV7-2 to TRBJ2-7, with D possibly matching TRBD2 (5 bases). CDR3 size: 14 residues. Trimming removed 5 bases at V and 3 bases at J, with 14 bases between. Germline V lookup: CDR1 SGHTA, CDR2 FQGNSA. This chain's CDR3 is CASSPSSGGYEQYF. CDR3 DNA sequence: TGTGCCAGCAGCCCCTCGAGCGGAGGCTACGAGCAGTACTTC.

In its sample, this clonotype was seen a few times. The chain uses TRBV4-2 and TRBJ1-4; TRBD1 might be the D (5 bases). Germline V gene lookup returns CDR1 LGHNA and CDR2 YNFKEQ. This CDR3 region has 14 residues. V was pared by 4 bases and J by 7 bases, with 13 bases between. CDR3 in amino acids: CASSLLSRGEKLFF. The CDR3, as DNA: TGTGCCAGCAGCCTACTGTCGAGGGGTGAAAAACTGTTTTTT.

This clonotype has more than one count but fewer than ten. Here the CDR3 DNA reads TGTGCCAGTAGTATAGTCCCGGGACAGCCCCAGCATTTT. Translating it yields CASSIVPGQPQHF. The V and J genes are TRBV19 and TRBJ1-5; D is undetermined. Germline V lookup: CDR1 LNHDA, CDR2 SQIVND (reference sequence). The CDR3 sequence is 13 residues long. Trimming stripped 1 base from V and 7 bases from J, with 8 bases between.